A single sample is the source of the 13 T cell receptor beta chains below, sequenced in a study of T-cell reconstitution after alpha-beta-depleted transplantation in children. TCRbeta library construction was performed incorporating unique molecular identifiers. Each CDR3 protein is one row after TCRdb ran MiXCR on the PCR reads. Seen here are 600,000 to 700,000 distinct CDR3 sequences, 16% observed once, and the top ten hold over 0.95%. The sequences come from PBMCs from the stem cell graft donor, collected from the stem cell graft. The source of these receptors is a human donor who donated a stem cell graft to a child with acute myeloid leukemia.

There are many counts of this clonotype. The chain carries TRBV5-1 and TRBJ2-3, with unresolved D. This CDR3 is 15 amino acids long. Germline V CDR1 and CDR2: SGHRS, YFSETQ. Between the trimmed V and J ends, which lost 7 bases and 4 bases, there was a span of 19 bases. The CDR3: CASYLGSGAADTQYF. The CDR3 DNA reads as TGCGCCAGCTACTTAGGGTCGGGCGCGGCAGATACGCAGTATTTT.

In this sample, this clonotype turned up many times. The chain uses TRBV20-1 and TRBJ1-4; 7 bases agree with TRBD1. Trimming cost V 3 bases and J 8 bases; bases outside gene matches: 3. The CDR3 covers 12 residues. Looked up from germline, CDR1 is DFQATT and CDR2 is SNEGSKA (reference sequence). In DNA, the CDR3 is TGCAGTGCTAGGGTGGGACAGGAAAAACTGTTTTTT. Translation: CSARVGQEKLFF.

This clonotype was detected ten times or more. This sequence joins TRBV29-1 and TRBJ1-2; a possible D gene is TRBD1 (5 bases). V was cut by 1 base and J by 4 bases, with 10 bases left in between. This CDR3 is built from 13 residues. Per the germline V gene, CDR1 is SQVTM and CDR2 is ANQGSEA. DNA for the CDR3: TGCAGCGTTGAAGGCCGCGGGGCCTATGGCTACACCTTC. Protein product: CSVEGRGAYGYTF.

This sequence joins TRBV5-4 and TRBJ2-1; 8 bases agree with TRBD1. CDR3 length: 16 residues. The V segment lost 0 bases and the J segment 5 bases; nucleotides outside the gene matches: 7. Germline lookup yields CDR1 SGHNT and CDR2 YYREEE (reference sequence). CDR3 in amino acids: CASSLEGRGRNNEQFF. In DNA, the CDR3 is TGTGCCAGCAGCTTGGAAGGCAGGGGGCGTAACAATGAGCAGTTCTTC.

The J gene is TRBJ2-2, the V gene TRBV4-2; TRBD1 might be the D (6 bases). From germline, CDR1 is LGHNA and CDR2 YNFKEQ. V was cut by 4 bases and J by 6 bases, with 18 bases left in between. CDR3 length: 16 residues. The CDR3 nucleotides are TGTGCCAGCAGCCCAGCCTCTGGGGGCCGTTCCGGGGAGCTGTTTTTT. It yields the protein CASSPASGGRSGELFF.

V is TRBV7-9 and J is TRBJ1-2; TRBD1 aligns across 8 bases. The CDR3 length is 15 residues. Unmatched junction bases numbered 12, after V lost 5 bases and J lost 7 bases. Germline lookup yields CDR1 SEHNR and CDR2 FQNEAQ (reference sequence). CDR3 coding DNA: TGTGCCAGCAGCCCAATTTCGACAGGGGCGATTGGCTACACCTTC. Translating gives CASSPISTGAIGYTF.

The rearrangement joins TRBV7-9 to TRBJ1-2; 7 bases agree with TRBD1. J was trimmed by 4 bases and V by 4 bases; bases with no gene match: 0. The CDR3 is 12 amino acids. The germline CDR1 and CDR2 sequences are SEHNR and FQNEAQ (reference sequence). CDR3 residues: CASSWTGYGYTF. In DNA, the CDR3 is TGTGCCAGCAGCTGGACAGGCTATGGCTACACCTTC.

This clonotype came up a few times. CDR3 sequence: CASRQNRGQTNTEAFF. The DNA for the CDR3 is TGTGCCAGCAGACAAAACCGCGGACAGACTAACACTGAAGCTTTCTTT. The V and J genes are TRBV6-1 and TRBJ1-1; D is possibly TRBD1 (6 bases). Trimming took off 6 bases at V and 2 bases at J, with 19 bases between the two ends. The CDR3 is 16 amino acids. Germline CDR1 reads MNHNS; CDR2 reads SASEGT.

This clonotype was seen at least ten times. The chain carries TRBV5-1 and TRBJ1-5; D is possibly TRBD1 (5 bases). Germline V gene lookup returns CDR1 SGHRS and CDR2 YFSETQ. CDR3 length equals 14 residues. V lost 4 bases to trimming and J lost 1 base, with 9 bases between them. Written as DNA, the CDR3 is TGCGCCAGCAGCCCCGGGGACAGCAATCAGCCCCAGCATTTT. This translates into CASSPGDSNQPQHF.

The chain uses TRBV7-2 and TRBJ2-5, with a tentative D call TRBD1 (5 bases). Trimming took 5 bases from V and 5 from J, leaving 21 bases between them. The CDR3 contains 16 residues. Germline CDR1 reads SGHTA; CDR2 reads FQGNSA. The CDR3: CASSGQGRVGTETQYF. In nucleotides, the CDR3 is TGTGCCAGCAGCGGCCAGGGAAGGGTGGGAACGGAGACCCAGTACTTC.

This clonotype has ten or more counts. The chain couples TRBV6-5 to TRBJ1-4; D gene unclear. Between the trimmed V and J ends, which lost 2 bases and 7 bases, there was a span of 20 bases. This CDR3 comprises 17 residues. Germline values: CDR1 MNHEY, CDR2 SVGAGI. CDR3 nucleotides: TGTGCCAGCAGTTACCACCGGACCCCGACACCCAGTGAAAAACTGTTTTTT. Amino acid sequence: CASSYHRTPTPSEKLFF.

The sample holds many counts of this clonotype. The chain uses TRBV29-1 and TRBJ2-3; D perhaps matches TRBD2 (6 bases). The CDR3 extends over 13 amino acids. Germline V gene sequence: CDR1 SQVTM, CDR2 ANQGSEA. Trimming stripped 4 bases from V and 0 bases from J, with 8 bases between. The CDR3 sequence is CSVGGVSTDTQYF. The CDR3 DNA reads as TGCAGCGTTGGGGGGGTTAGCACAGATACGCAGTATTTT.

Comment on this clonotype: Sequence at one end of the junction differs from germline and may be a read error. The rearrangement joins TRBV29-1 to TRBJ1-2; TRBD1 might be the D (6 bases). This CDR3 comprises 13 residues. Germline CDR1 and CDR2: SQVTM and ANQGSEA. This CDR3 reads CRVVRTVGGGYTF. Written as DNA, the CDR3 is TGCAGGGTTGTCCGGACAGTAGGTGGTGGCTACACCTTC. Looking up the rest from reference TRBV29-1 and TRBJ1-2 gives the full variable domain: SAVISQKPSRDICQRGTSLTIQCQVDSQVTMMFWYRQQPGQSLTLIATANQGSEATYESGFVIDKFPISRPNLTFSTLTVSNMSPEDSSIYLCRVVRTVGGGYTFGSGTRLTVV.